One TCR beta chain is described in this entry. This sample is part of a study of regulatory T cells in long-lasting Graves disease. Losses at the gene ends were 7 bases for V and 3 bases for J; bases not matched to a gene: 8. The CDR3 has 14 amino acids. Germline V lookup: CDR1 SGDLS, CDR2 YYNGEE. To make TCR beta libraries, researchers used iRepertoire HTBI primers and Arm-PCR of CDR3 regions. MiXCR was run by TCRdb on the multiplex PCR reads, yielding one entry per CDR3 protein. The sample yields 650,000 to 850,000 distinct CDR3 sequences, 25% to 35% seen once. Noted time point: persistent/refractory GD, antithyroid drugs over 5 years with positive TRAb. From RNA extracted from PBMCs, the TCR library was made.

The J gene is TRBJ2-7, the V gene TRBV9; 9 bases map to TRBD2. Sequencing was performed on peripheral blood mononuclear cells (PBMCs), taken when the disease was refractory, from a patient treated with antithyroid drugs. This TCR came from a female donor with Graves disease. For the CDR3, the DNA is TGTGCCAGCGGGCGGGATAGCGGGAGCTACGAGCAGTACTTC. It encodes CASGRDSGSYEQYF. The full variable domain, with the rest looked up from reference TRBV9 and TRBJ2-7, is DSGVTQTPKHLITATGQRVTLRCSPRSGDLSVYWYQQSLDQGLQFLIQYYNGEERAKGNILERFSAQQFPDLHSELNLSSLELGDSALYFCASGRDSGSYEQYFGPGTRLTVT.